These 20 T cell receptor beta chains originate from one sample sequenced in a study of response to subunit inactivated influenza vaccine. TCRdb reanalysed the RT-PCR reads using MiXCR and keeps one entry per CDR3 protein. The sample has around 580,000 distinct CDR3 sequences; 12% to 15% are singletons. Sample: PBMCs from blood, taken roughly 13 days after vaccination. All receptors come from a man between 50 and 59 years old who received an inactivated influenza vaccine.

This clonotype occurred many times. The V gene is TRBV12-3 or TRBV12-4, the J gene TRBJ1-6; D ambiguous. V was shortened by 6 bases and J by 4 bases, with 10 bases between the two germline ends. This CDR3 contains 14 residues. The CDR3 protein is CASSLDGYNSPLHF. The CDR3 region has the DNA TGTGCCAGCAGCCTGGACGGTTATAATTCACCCCTCCACTTT.

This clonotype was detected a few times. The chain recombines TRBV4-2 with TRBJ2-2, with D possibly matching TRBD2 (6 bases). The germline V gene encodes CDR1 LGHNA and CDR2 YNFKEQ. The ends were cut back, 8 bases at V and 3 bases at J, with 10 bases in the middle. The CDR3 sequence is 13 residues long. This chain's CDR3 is CASGREYTGELFF. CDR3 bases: TGTGCCAGCGGCCGGGAGTACACCGGGGAGCTGTTTTTT.

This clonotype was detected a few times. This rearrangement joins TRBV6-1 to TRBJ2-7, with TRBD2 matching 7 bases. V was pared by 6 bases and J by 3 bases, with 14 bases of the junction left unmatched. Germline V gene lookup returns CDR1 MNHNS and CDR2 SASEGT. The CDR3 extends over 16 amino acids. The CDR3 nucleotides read TGTGCCAGCAGAAAAATCGGGGGGAACCGGAACTACGAGCAGTACTTC. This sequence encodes CASRKIGGNRNYEQYF.

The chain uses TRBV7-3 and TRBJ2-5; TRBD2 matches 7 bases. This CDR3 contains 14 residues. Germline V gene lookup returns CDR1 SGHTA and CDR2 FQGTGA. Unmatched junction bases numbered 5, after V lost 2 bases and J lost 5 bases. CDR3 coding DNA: TGTGCCAGCAGCTTATCGCGGGAGACCGAGACCCAGTACTTC. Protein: CASSLSRETETQYF.

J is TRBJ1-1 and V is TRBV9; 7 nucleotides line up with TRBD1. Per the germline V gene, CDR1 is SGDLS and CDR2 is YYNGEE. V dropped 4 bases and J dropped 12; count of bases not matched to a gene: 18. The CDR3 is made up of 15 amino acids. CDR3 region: CASSQGDSRSRLSFF. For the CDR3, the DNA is TGTGCCAGCAGCCAAGGGGACAGCAGAAGTAGGTTATCTTTCTTT.

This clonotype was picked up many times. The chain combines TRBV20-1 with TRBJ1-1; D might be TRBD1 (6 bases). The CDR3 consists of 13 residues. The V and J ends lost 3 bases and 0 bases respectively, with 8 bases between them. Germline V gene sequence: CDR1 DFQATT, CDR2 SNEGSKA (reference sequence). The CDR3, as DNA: TGCAGTGCTAGTGGACAGTTGAACACTGAAGCTTTCTTT. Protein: CSASGQLNTEAFF.

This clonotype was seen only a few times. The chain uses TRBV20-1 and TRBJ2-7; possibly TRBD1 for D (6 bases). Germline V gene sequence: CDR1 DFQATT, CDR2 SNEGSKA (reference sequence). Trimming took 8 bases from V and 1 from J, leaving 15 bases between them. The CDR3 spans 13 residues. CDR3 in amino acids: CSTGSPLSYEQYF. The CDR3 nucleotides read TGCAGTACAGGGTCCCCTCTATCCTACGAGCAGTACTTC.

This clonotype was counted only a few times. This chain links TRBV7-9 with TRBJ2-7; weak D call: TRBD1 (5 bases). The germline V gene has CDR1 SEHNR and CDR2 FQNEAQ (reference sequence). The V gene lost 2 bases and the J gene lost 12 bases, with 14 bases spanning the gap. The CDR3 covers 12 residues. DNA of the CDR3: TGTGCCAGCAGCTTAATTCAGGGCACGGTGTACTTC. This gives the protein CASSLIQGTVYF.

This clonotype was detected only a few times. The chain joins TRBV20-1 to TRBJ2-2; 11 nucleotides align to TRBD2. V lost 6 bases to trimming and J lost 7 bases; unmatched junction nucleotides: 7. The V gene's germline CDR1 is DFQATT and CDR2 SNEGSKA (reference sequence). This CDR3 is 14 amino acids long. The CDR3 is CSAIAGGRNGELFF. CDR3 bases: TGCAGTGCCATAGCGGGAGGGAGGAACGGGGAGCTGTTTTTT.

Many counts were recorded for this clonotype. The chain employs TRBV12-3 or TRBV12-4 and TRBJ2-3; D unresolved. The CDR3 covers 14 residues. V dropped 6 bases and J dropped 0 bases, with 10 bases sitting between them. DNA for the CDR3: TGTGCCAGCAGGGCCGGAACTAGCACAGATACGCAGTATTTT. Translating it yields CASRAGTSTDTQYF.

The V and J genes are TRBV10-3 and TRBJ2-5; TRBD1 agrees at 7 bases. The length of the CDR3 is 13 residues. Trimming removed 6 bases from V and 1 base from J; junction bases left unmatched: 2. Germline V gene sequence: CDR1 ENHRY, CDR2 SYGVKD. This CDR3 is CAIRGTVQETQYF. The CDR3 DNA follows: TGTGCCATCAGGGGGACAGTCCAAGAGACCCAGTACTTC.

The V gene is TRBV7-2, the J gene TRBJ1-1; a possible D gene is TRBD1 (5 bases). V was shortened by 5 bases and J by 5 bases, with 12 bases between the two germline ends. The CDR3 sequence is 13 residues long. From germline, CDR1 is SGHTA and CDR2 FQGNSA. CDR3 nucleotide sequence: TGTGCCAGCAGCGCGACTAAGGGGACTGAAGCTTTCTTT. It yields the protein CASSATKGTEAFF.

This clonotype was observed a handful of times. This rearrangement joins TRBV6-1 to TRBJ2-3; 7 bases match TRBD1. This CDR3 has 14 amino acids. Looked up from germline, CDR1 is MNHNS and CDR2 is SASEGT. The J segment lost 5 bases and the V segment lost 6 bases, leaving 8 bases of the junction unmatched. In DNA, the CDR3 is TGTGCCAGCAGCCTCACAGGGGTGAGAGATACGCAGTATTTT. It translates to CASSLTGVRDTQYF.

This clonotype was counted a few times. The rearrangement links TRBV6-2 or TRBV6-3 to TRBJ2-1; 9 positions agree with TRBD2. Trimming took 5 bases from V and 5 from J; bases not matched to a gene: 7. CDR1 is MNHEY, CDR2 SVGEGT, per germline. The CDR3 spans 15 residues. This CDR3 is CASSQSGGPHNEQFF. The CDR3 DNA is TGTGCCAGCAGTCAAAGCGGGGGGCCCCACAATGAGCAGTTCTTC.

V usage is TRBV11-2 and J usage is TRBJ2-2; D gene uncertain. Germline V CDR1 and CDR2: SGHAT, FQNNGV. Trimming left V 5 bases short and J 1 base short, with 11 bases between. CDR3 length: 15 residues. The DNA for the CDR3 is TGTGCCAGCAGCGCCGACATGGGGAACACCGGGGAGCTGTTTTTT. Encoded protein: CASSADMGNTGELFF.

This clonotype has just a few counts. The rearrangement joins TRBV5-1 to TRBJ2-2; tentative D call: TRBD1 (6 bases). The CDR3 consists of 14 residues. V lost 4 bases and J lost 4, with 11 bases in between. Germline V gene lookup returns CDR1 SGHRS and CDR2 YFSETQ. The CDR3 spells CASSDGQPTGELFF. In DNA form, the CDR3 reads TGCGCCAGCAGCGACGGACAGCCCACCGGGGAGCTGTTTTTT.

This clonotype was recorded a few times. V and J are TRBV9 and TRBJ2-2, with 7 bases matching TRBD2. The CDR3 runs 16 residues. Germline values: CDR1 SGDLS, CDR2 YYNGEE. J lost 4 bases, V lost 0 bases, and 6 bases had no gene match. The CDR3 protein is CASSVDSSGSTGELFF. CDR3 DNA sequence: TGTGCCAGCAGCGTAGATTCTAGCGGAAGCACCGGGGAGCTGTTTTTT.

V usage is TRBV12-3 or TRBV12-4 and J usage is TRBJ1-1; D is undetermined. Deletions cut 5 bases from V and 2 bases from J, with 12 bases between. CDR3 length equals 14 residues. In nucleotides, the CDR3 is TGTGCCAGCAGTCCTATCTCGGGTAACACTGAAGCTTTCTTT. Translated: CASSPISGNTEAFF.

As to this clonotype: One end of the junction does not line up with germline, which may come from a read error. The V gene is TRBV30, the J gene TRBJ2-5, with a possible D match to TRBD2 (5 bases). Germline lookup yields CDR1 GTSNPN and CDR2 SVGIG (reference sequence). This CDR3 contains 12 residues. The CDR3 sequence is CDWSLGRETQYF. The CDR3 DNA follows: TGTGACTGGAGCTTGGGGAGAGAGACCCAGTACTTC.

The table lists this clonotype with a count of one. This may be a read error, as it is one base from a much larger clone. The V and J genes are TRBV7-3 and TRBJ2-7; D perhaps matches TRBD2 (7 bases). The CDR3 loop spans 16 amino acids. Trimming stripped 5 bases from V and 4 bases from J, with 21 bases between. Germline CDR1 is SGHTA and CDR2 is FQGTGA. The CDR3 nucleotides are TGTGCCAGCAGCCCCTGTGGGGGGGCGGAACCTTACGAGCAGTACTTC. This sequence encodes CASSPCGGAEPYEQYF.